The present T cell receptor (beta chain) was sequenced within a study of blood T cell repertoires in COVID-19. Study summary: Nucleic acid was either cDNA or gDNA, and it came from T cells, B-cell-depleted T cells, or PBMCs.

After removal of 1 base from V and 0 bases from J, the junction contained 5 bases not matched to a gene. The CDR3 sequence is 17 residues long. Germline V gives CDR1 SGHTA, CDR2 FQGNSA. Study processing details: For nucleated cells, counts were estimated from reference gene primer amplification. Here immunoSEQ multiplex PCR was the method, and the copy in TCRdb shows in-frame clones only, minus some. D and trimming come from the DNA, and the V and J calls and clone size come from that table. Here the sample spans 150,000 to 200,000 clones, roughly nine tenths being singletons. The rearrangement joins TRBV7-2 to TRBJ2-7, with 11 bases that match TRBD2. Input material: peripheral blood. The sequence came from a man between 65 and 85 years old with active or convalescent COVID-19. The CDR3 sequence is CASSLGSGGVSSYEQYF. The CDR3 coding sequence is TGTGCCAGCAGCTTAGGTAGCGGGGGGGTTAGCTCCTACGAGCAGTACTTC.